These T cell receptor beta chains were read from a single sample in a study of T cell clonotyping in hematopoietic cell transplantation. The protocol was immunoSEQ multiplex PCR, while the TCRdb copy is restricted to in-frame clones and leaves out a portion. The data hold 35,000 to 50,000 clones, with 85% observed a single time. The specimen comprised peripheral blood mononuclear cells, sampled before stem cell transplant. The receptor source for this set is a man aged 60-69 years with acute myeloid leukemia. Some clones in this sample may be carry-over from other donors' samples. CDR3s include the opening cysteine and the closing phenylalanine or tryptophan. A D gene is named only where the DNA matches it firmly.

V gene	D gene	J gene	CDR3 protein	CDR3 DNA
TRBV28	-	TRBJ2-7	CASSRLQGSSYEQYF	TGTGCCAGCAGTCGTTTACAGGGAAGCTCCTACGAGCAGTACTTC
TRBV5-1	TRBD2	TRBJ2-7	CASRLVASGSEQYF	TGCGCCAGCAGGTTGGTAGCTAGCGGCAGCGAGCAGTACTTC
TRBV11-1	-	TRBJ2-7	CASSLRGSYEQYF	TGTGCCAGCAGCCTTAGGGGTTCCTACGAGCAGTACTTC
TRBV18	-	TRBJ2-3	CASSDVGTDTQYF	TGTGCCAGCTCAGACGTGGGCACAGATACGCAGTATTTT
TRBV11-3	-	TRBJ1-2	CASSLDLTGNGYTF	TGTGCCAGCAGCTTAGATCTAACGGGGAATGGCTACACCTTC
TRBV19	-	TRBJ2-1	CASSIGRNNEQFF	TGTGCCAGTAGTATCGGACGGAACAATGAGCAGTTCTTC
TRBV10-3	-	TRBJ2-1	CAGGGGMRQGDEQFF	TGTGCCGGGGGCGGGGGCATGCGCCAAGGGGATGAGCAGTTCTTC
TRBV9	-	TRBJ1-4	CASSGGAATNEKLFF	TGTGCCAGCAGCGGGGGGGCTGCAACTAATGAAAAACTGTTTTTT
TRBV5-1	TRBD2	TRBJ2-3	CASSLEGRGTDTQYF	TGCGCCAGCAGCTTGGAGGGGAGGGGCACAGATACGCAGTATTTT
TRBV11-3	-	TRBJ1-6	CASSLYGLPLHF	TGTGCCAGCAGCTTATATGGACTACCCCTCCACTTT
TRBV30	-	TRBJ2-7	CAGGPQNYEQYF	TGTGCCGGGGGACCACAAAACTACGAGCAGTACTTC
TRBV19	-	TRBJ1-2	CASSIPGEPGRGYTF	TGTGCCAGTAGTATTCCCGGGGAGCCGGGGAGGGGCTACACCTTC
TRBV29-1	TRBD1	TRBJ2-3	CSAGQGKDTQYF	TGCAGCGCCGGACAGGGGAAAGATACGCAGTATTTT
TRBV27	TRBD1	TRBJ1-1	CASKGAGNTEAFF	TGTGCCAGCAAGGGGGCAGGGAACACTGAAGCTTTCTTT